These 15 T cell receptor beta chains originate from one sample sequenced in a study of shared clonotypes between healthy human individuals. Sequencing used immunoSEQ multiplex PCR; TCRdb keeps in-frame clones, though not all of them. Of 950,000 to 1,300,000 clones in the sample, about 74% were seen once. The sequenced material came from memory CD4+ T cells sorted from blood. Specified subset: CD45RA-negative fraction. These receptors all come from a man in his late teens or twenties in good health.

This chain connects TRBV5-8 to TRBJ1-5, with no clear D. This CDR3 contains 15 residues. Germline CDR1 is SGHTS and CDR2 is YDEGEE. V lost 0 bases to trimming and J lost 0 bases, with 7 bases between them. The CDR3 DNA reads as TGTGCCAGCAGCTTGGGACGGGTTAGCAATCAGCCCCAGCATTTT. Translating gives CASSLGRVSNQPQHF.

The rearrangement uses TRBV5-4 and TRBJ1-1; no firm D call. This CDR3 comprises 15 residues. Germline V gene data show CDR1 as SGHNT and CDR2 as YYREEE (reference sequence). V lost 2 bases and J lost 0, with 11 bases in between. This CDR3 reads CASSFDGYLNTEAFF. CDR3 in DNA: TGTGCCAGCAGCTTTGATGGTTACCTGAACACTGAAGCTTTCTTT.

Turning to this clone: Other DNA sequences in the same sample also yield this CDR3. The CDR3 reads CASSLASGSSYNEQFF. In DNA form, the CDR3 reads TGCGCCAGCAGCTTGGCTAGCGGGAGCTCCTACAATGAGCAGTTCTTC. J is TRBJ2-1 and V is TRBV5-1; the match to TRBD2 covers 10 bases. Germline CDR1 reads SGHRS; CDR2 reads YFSETQ. The CDR3 length is 16 residues. V lost 0 bases, J lost 0 bases, and 0 bases stayed unmatched.

The V and J genes are TRBV6-5 and TRBJ2-2; no clear D gene. In germline, CDR1 is MNHEY, CDR2 SVGAGI. V shed 6 bases and J shed 1 base, with 12 bases lying between them. The CDR3 is 15 residues long. The CDR3 bases are TGTGCCAGCAGCCAAAGGTCAGGGAACACCGGGGAGCTGTTTTTT. Its translation is CASSQRSGNTGELFF.

As to this clone: In the same sample, other DNA sequences code for this CDR3. This chain uses TRBV7-2 with TRBJ2-2, with unresolved D. CDR3 length equals 13 residues. Trimming shortened V by 5 bases and J by 6 bases, and 10 bases separated the two germline ends. CDR1 SGHTA and CDR2 FQGNSA come from the germline V gene. CDR3: CASSLVLAGELFF. The CDR3 nucleotides are TGTGCCAGCAGCCTGGTGCTAGCCGGGGAGCTGTTTTTT. Looking up the rest from reference TRBV7-2 and TRBJ2-2 gives the full variable domain: GAGVSQSPSNKVTEKGKDVELRCDPISGHTALYWYRQSLGQGLEFLIYFQGNSAPDKSGLPSDRFSAERTGGSVSTLTIQRTQQEDSAVYLCASSLVLAGELFFGEGSRLTVL.

The J gene is TRBJ2-3, the V gene TRBV29-1; 7 bases map to TRBD2. CDR1 SQVTM and CDR2 ANQGSEA come from the germline V gene. The CDR3 runs 15 residues. V lost 2 bases to trimming and J lost 5 bases; unmatched junction nucleotides: 10. The chain's CDR3 is CSVEPSGGGIDTQYF. The CDR3 coding sequence is TGCAGCGTTGAACCTAGCGGCGGAGGAATAGATACGCAGTATTTT.

The rearrangement uses TRBV7-9 and TRBJ1-1; TRBD1 aligns across 7 bases. This CDR3 is 16 amino acids long. V shed 5 bases, J shed 1 base, and the junction held 10 bases outside the gene matches. CDR1 is SEHNR and CDR2 is FQNEAQ in the germline V gene (reference sequence). The CDR3 spells CASSIRRDRPNTEAFF. The DNA of the CDR3 is TGTGCCAGCAGCATAAGACGGGACAGACCGAACACTGAAGCTTTCTTT.

The chain recombines TRBV2 with TRBJ2-7, with TRBD2 as a possible D gene (5 bases). CDR3 length: 15 amino acids. The germline V gene encodes CDR1 SNHLY and CDR2 FYNNEI. Trimming took 6 bases from V and 1 from J, leaving 16 bases between them. The chain's CDR3 is CASRTRASMSYEQYF. DNA for the CDR3: TGTGCCAGCAGGACGAGGGCTAGCATGTCCTACGAGCAGTACTTC.

V gene TRBV6-5 combines with J gene TRBJ2-3; D perhaps matches TRBD1 (5 bases). Trimming cost V 5 bases and J 3 bases, with 9 bases left between them. CDR1 and CDR2 from the germline V gene are MNHEY and SVGAGI. The CDR3 contains 13 residues. CDR3 loop: CASSTRETDTQYF. The DNA for the CDR3 is TGTGCCAGCAGTACCAGGGAAACAGATACGCAGTATTTT.

The chain is built from TRBV4-1 and TRBJ1-4; TRBD1 matches 7 bases. The CDR3 runs 16 residues. Germline trimming cut 1 base from V and 7 bases from J; bases unmatched to any gene: 9. Germline CDR1 MGHRA, CDR2 YSYEKL. DNA for the CDR3: TGCGCCAGCAGCCAAGCCCCCGACAGGGAGGGTGAAAAACTGTTTTTT. Translation: CASSQAPDREGEKLFF.

This clone was counted a single time. This chain links TRBV11-2 with TRBJ2-7; 13 nucleotides agree with TRBD2. Trimming removed 4 bases from V and 5 bases from J; junction bases left unmatched: 5. The V gene's germline CDR1 is SGHAT and CDR2 FQNNGV. There are 15 residues in the CDR3. DNA for the CDR3: TGTGCCAGCAGCTCTCAGACTAGCGGGAGGCACGAGCAGTACTTC. Its translation: CASSSQTSGRHEQYF.

This clone was counted a few times. The rearrangement joins TRBV7-2 to TRBJ1-1; D call uncertain. The CDR3 runs to 14 residues. V lost 1 base and J 5 bases, leaving 11 bases between the germline ends. CDR1 is SGHTA, CDR2 FQGNSA, per germline. This chain's CDR3 is CASSLVGMGTEAFF. DNA of the CDR3: TGTGCCAGCAGCTTAGTAGGGATGGGAACTGAAGCTTTCTTT.

The rearrangement links TRBV11-3 to TRBJ2-1, with D perhaps matching TRBD1 (6 bases). The CDR3 extends over 14 amino acids. V lost 3 bases to trimming and J lost 4 bases, with 10 bases between them. Germline CDR1 SGHNT, CDR2 YENEEA. The CDR3 sequence: CASSFGQKYNEQFF. Written as DNA, the CDR3 is TGTGCCAGCAGCTTCGGACAGAAATACAATGAGCAGTTCTTC.

This clone has just a few counts. The V call is TRBV7-8, the J call TRBJ2-3; possible D gene TRBD2, 5 bases. Germline loops: CDR1 SGHVS, CDR2 FQNEAQ. The V end was cut by 6 bases, the J end by 7 bases, with 14 bases between. The CDR3 contains 13 residues. DNA for the CDR3: TGTGCCAGCAGATTTGGGAGTACCCATACGCAGTATTTT. Amino acids: CASRFGSTHTQYF.

For the CDR3, the DNA is TGTGCCAGCAGTCCAGGTCCCCTGACAGGGATGGGTGAAAAACTGTTTTTT. Translating gives CASSPGPLTGMGEKLFF. The chain links TRBV28 to TRBJ1-4; 7 nucleotides line up with TRBD1. The V segment lost 5 bases and the J segment 7 bases; nucleotides outside the gene matches: 16. There are 17 residues in the CDR3. Germline V gives CDR1 MDHEN, CDR2 SYDVKM.